This TCR beta chain was sequenced for a study of T-cell memory formation after mild COVID-19. In germline, CDR1 is DFQATT, CDR2 SNEGSKA (reference sequence). V was clipped by 3 bases and J by 8 bases, with 13 bases between them. This CDR3 has 12 amino acids. This clonotype came up a few times. Antigen: not known. TCRdb reprocessed the 5' RACE reads with MiXCR, giving one entry per CDR3 protein. The sample has under 300,000 distinct CDR3 sequences, roughly 10% seen once. Findings and limits, study-wide: Within pre-infection memory, some responding clones were found, suggesting cross-reactive memory joined.

The chain uses TRBV20-1 and TRBJ1-2; D gene unclear. The sample was PBMCs or a T cell subset sorted from them (not recorded which). The sequence derives from a man between 18 and 35 years old who had mild COVID-19 (a few samples of this study predate the infection). Cell type and time point are not known. CDR3 region: CSARTETKGYTF. The CDR3 DNA is TGCAGTGCTAGGACGGAGACAAAGGGCTACACCTTC.